Detailed here is one T cell receptor (beta chain). Its target is not known. V lost 10 bases and J 7 bases, leaving 8 bases between the germline ends. This CDR3 is built from 10 residues. The germline gives CDR1 SEHNR, CDR2 FQNEAQ (reference sequence). The data derive from a study of CD8+ T cells in alopecia areata. Study in general: Affected scalp percentage set treated patients' severity scores. Study-level results: Normal-skin resident alphabeta T cells also appear among scalp sample sequences. Mice showed clearer TCR sharing than patients did, a gap that was possibly HLA-related.

This sample's treatment: oral pan-JAK inhibitor, 5-10 mg twice daily. Collected material from alopecia areata patients comprised lesional scalp punch biopsies and peripheral blood. Reverse transcription of extracted RNA yielded cDNA, which provided the sequencing template. Assay used: immunoSEQ multiplex PCR; TCRdb lists only in-frame clones, some missing. In the table there are roughly 200,000 clones, roughly 50% of which are singletons. The chain recombines TRBV7-9 with TRBJ2-1; D is unresolved. The material sequenced was CD8+ T cells sorted from blood, taken at week 24, from a patient treated with tofacitinib. This TCR was sampled from a human donor with alopecia areata. The CDR3: CATTRNEQFF. DNA of the CDR3: TGTGCCACCACGCGGAATGAGCAGTTCTTC. Supplemented by reference TRBV7-9 and TRBJ2-1, the full variable domain reads DTGVSQNPRHKITKRGQNVTFRCDPISEHNRLYWYRQTLGQGPEFLTYFQNEAQLEKSRLLSDRFSAERPKGSFSTLEIQRTEQGDSAMYLCATTRNEQFFGPGTRLTVL.